These T cell receptor beta chains were read from a single sample in a study of a mutant IDH1 vaccine in newly diagnosed glioma. No antigen is known for these receptors. Assay: immunoSEQ multiplex PCR; the TCRdb copy retains only in-frame clones and omits some. The sample lists about 60,000 clones, about 87% occurring once. The specimen comprised PBMCs, sampled from a glioma patient whose treatment included an IDH1 peptide vaccine. The origin of the receptors is a man aged 35 to 55 with glioma. The CDR3 runs from the conserved cysteine through the conserved F or W. Fields, in order: clone size, D gene, V gene, J gene, CDR3 protein, CDR3 DNA. The D gene is left open where the match is weak. Part of the rows lack a size; the others show once, few, many or a class for expanded clones.

-	-	TRBV7-9	TRBJ2-1	CASTLGSSYNEQFF	TGTGCCAGCACCCTCGGCAGCTCCTACAATGAGCAGTTCTTC
-	-	TRBV19	TRBJ2-3	CASSTPPPLLGDTQYF	TGTGCCAGTAGTACCCCTCCCCCCCTACTAGGAGATACGCAGTATTTT
-	-	TRBV6-6	TRBJ2-5	CASLGAGSGEETQYF	TGTGCCAGCTTAGGGGCAGGGTCCGGGGAAGAGACCCAGTACTTC
-	TRBD2	TRBV6-1	TRBJ2-1	CASRGTRSRNEQFF	TGTGCCAGCAGAGGGACTAGGTCCCGCAATGAGCAGTTCTTC
-	-	TRBV19	TRBJ2-3	CAHSHKGGDTQYF	TGTGCCCACAGTCATAAGGGGGGAGATACGCAGTATTTT
-	TRBD1	TRBV5-4	TRBJ2-7	CASSPGGRAYEQYF	TGTGCCAGCAGCCCAGGGGGCAGGGCCTACGAGCAGTACTTC
-	-	TRBV10-3	TRBJ1-3	CAIRADSSGNTIYF	TGTGCCATCAGGGCGGACAGTTCTGGAAACACCATATATTTT
-	-	TRBV9	TRBJ1-1	CASSGGMNTEAFF	TGTGCCAGCAGCGGGGGGATGAACACTGAAGCTTTCTTT
-	-	TRBV27	TRBJ2-7	CASSLLGETYEQYF	TGTGCCAGCAGTTTATTGGGGGAAACCTACGAGCAGTACTTC
-	-	TRBV19	TRBJ1-2	CASSWADTYGYTF	TGTGCCAGTAGTTGGGCGGACACCTATGGCTACACCTTC
-	-	TRBV5-6	TRBJ2-5	CASSFRGKETQYF	TGTGCCAGCAGCTTTCGGGGGAAAGAGACCCAGTACTTC
-	TRBD2	TRBV2	TRBJ2-2	CASNRLAGGPGELFF	TGTGCCAGCAATCGACTAGCGGGAGGGCCCGGGGAGCTGTTTTTT
-	-	TRBV7-2	TRBJ1-2	CASSLGVGANYGYTF	TGTGCCAGCAGCTTAGGGGTGGGGGCAAACTATGGCTACACCTTC
-	-	TRBV4-3	TRBJ2-5	CASSQDSGGGETQYF	TGCGCCAGCAGCCAAGATTCAGGGGGGGGAGAGACCCAGTACTTC
-	-	TRBV2	TRBJ1-2	CASSVQGGHGYTF	TGTGCCAGCAGTGTACAGGGCGGGCACGGCTACACCTTC
-	TRBD2	TRBV7-9	TRBJ2-7	CASSARLAGGKYEQYF	TGTGCCAGCAGCGCCCGACTAGCGGGAGGAAAATACGAGCAGTACTTC
once	TRBD1	TRBV4-1	TRBJ2-3	CASSLGDPGTVVTDTQYF	TGCGCCAGCAGCCTGGGGGACCCGGGGACAGTAGTCACAGATACGCAGTATTTT
-	-	TRBV19	TRBJ1-5	CASKGSNQPQHF	TGTGCCAGTAAGGGTAGCAATCAGCCCCAGCATTTT
-	-	TRBV5-1	TRBJ1-1	CASSLGGMVNTEAFF	TGCGCCAGCAGCTTGGGGGGAATGGTGAACACTGAAGCTTTCTTT
-	-	TRBV20-1	TRBJ2-7	CSATDYEQYF	TGCAGTGCGACAGACTACGAGCAGTACTTC
-	TRBD1	TRBV10-3	TRBJ2-5	CAIRGGQTGETQYF	TGTGCCATCAGAGGGGGACAGACAGGGGAGACCCAGTACTTC
-	TRBD1	TRBV25-1	TRBJ2-7	CASTHGQGVSEQYF	TGTGCCAGCACCCACGGACAGGGAGTGAGCGAGCAGTACTTC
-	TRBD1	TRBV14	TRBJ1-2	CASSHRLPGQGNGYTF	TGTGCCAGCAGCCATCGTTTACCGGGACAGGGGAACGGCTACACCTTC
-	-	TRBV21-1	TRBJ1-5	CASSRTTGPIRGNQPQHF	TGTGCCAGCAGCAGAACGACAGGGCCGATCCGGGGGAATCAGCCCCAGCATTTT
-	-	TRBV4-1	TRBJ1-5	CASSQTGGNQPQHF	TGCGCCAGCAGCCAAACAGGAGGAAATCAGCCCCAGCATTTT
-	TRBD2	TRBV7-9	TRBJ2-3	CASSHSTSGYTDTQYF	TGTGCCAGCAGCCATAGTACTAGCGGTTACACAGATACGCAGTATTTT
-	-	TRBV7-2	TRBJ1-5	CASSLVTGQPQHF	TGTGCCAGCAGCTTAGTCACGGGTCAGCCCCAGCATTTT
once	-	TRBV5-3	TRBJ1-4	CARSLLTLGGTNEKLFF	TGTGCCAGAAGCTTGCTGACTCTAGGGGGAACTAATGAAAAACTGTTTTTT
-	TRBD1	TRBV30	TRBJ1-2	CAWKGQGNYGYTF	TGTGCCTGGAAGGGACAGGGGAACTATGGCTACACCTTC
-	-	TRBV7-3	TRBJ2-7	CASSSRTGVGEEQYF	TGTGCCAGCAGCTCTCGGACCGGCGTGGGAGAGGAGCAGTACTTC
-	-	TRBV5-1	TRBJ2-2	CASSLTNYAGELFF	TGCGCCAGCAGCTTGACTAACTACGCGGGGGAGCTGTTTTTT
-	TRBD1	TRBV25-1	TRBJ2-5	CASSEHSTGGVFQYF	TGTGCCAGCAGTGAGCATTCGACAGGGGGAGTTTTCCAGTACTTC
few	-	TRBV27	TRBJ1-1	CASSLRSSTEAFF	TGTGCCAGCAGTTTAAGATCCTCGACTGAAGCTTTCTTT
-	-	TRBV6-5	TRBJ2-2	CASSYSNRRTGELFF	TGTGCCAGCAGTTACTCGAATCGCCGGACCGGGGAGCTGTTTTTT
-	-	TRBV29-1	TRBJ2-3	CSVDRLAFTDTQYF	TGCAGCGTTGACCGGCTAGCGTTCACAGATACGCAGTATTTT
-	TRBD1	TRBV5-6	TRBJ1-2	CASSLPGQGVYGYTF	TGTGCCAGCAGCCTTCCCGGACAGGGTGTCTATGGCTACACCTTC
-	-	TRBV18	TRBJ2-1	CASSTDSNEQFF	TGTGCCAGCTCAACCGACTCAAATGAGCAGTTCTTC
-	TRBD2	TRBV6-1	TRBJ2-7	CASKTSGRALYEQYF	TGTGCCAGCAAAACTAGCGGGAGGGCCCTCTACGAGCAGTACTTC
-	-	TRBV2	TRBJ2-6	CASRRGGGFGGANVLTF	TGTGCCAGCAGGAGGGGTGGGGGCTTCGGGGGGGCCAACGTCCTGACTTTC
-	-	TRBV5-1	TRBJ1-1	CASSLKGRPMNTEAFF	TGCGCCAGCAGCTTGAAGGGACGGCCCATGAACACTGAAGCTTTCTTT
-	-	TRBV9	TRBJ2-5	CASSVALVGNPPGQYF	TGTGCCAGCAGCGTAGCTCTTGTCGGTAATCCCCCGGGCCAGTACTTC
-	-	TRBV5-6	TRBJ1-5	CASSFYGDSNQPQHF	TGTGCCAGCAGCTTTTATGGGGATAGCAATCAGCCCCAGCATTTT
-	TRBD1	TRBV28	TRBJ1-2	CAETGTGGIGYTF	TGTGCCGAAACGGGGACAGGGGGAATTGGCTACACCTTC
-	TRBD2	TRBV9	TRBJ2-3	CASSASASGRMDTQYF	TGTGCCAGCAGCGCGTCCGCTAGCGGGAGAATGGATACGCAGTATTTT
-	-	TRBV29-1	TRBJ2-3	CSDRWDTQYF	TGCAGCGATCGGTGGGATACGCAGTATTTT
-	TRBD2	TRBV5-1	TRBJ2-3	CASSLGIGLAGGADTQYF	TGCGCCAGCAGCTTGGGCATTGGCCTAGCGGGAGGCGCAGATACGCAGTATTTT
-	-	TRBV5-1	TRBJ2-2	CASSLRDGELFF	TGCGCCAGCAGCTTGCGGGACGGGGAGCTGTTTTTT
-	-	TRBV19	TRBJ2-3	CASNRGPSTDTQYF	TGTGCCAGTAATCGGGGGCCCAGCACAGATACGCAGTATTTT
-	-	TRBV7-8	TRBJ1-1	CASSSHKNTEAFF	TGTGCCAGCAGCTCACACAAGAACACTGAAGCTTTCTTT
-	TRBD1	TRBV18	TRBJ2-1	CASSPGTDNEQFF	TGTGCCAGCTCACCGGGGACAGACAATGAGCAGTTCTTC
-	-	TRBV5-1	TRBJ2-2	CASSQTGTRNTGELFF	TGCGCCAGCAGCCAAACCGGGACACGGAACACCGGGGAGCTGTTTTTT
-	TRBD2	TRBV13	TRBJ2-3	CASSNFDGLARGYF	TGTGCCAGCAGCAACTTCGACGGACTAGCGAGGGGGTATTTT
-	-	TRBV6-4	TRBJ1-4	CASRDGLNEKLFF	TGTGCCAGCAGGGACGGGCTAAATGAAAAACTGTTTTTT
-	TRBD2	TRBV7-9	TRBJ2-3	CASSTWARGGRDTQYF	TGTGCCAGCAGCACTTGGGCCCGGGGCGGGAGAGATACGCAGTATTTT
-	TRBD1	TRBV4-2	TRBJ2-4	CASSQAVRTGQVPKNIQYF	TGTGCCAGCAGCCAAGCTGTTAGGACAGGGCAGGTCCCCAAAAACATTCAGTACTTC